Each of the 27 T cell receptor beta chains below was sequenced from the same sample in a study of T cell repertoires in cytomegalovirus infection (dated by TCRdb to about 2019). This specimen's treatment or condition label, interpreted: in vitro stimulation with specific CMV peptide epitopes to enrich CMV-specific T cells. The sequencer was an Illumina HiSeq 1500. TCRdb itself trimmed the public reads at Q25 with fastp, ran MiXCR and retained productive beta chains. CDR3 protein sequences are deduplicated, and each keeps its most common genes and DNA. In this sample the table shows 800,000 to 950,000 distinct CDR3 sequences, 32% of which occur a single time. The ten most abundant clones make up around 12% of the sample. The antigens for these receptors are not known. Source: cultured CD8+ T cells from PBMCs, taken from culture after CMV antigen stimulation. The receptors here all came from a human donor in good health (CMV status not recorded). Some clones in this sample may be carry-over from other donors' samples.

A few counts support this clonotype. This chain links TRBV6-6 with TRBJ1-5, with D perhaps TRBD1 (5 bases). V lost 5 bases, J lost 5 bases, and 16 bases lay in between. Looked up from germline, CDR1 is MNHNY and CDR2 is SVGAGI (reference sequence). This CDR3 contains 15 residues. The CDR3 reads CASSAGGTYYQPQHF. As DNA, the CDR3 is TGTGCCAGCAGTGCCGGGGGGACCTACTATCAGCCCCAGCATTTT.

This clonotype was counted ten times or more. This chain connects TRBV12-3 or TRBV12-4 to TRBJ2-7; 7 nucleotides align to TRBD1. This CDR3 contains 17 residues. The V segment lost 1 base and the J segment 0 bases; nucleotides outside the gene matches: 9. The CDR3 DNA reads as TGTGCCAGCAGTTTAGGTTTCCTGGGACAGAGCTCCTACGAGCAGTACGTC. Amino acids: CASSLGFLGQSSYEQYV.

This clonotype was found a few times. This chain joins TRBV5-6 and TRBJ2-7, with 9 bases aligning to TRBD1. V shed 5 bases, J shed 1 base, and the junction held 7 bases outside the gene matches. CDR3 size: 15 residues. CDR1 is SGHDT, CDR2 YYEEEE, per germline. The CDR3 coding sequence is TGTGCCAGCAGTTCCTTCGGGACAGGGTCCTACGAGCAGTACTTC. This gives the protein CASSSFGTGSYEQYF. The full variable domain, in which reference TRBV5-6 and TRBJ2-7 provide the parts outside the CDR3, is DAGVTQSPTHLIKTRGQQVTLRCSPKSGHDTVSWYQQALGQGPQFIFQYYEEEERQRGNFPDRFSGHQFPNYSSELNVNALLLGDSALYLCASSSFGTGSYEQYFGPGTRLTVT.

The chain joins TRBV19 to TRBJ1-1; no clear D. The V end lost 7 bases, the J end lost 0 bases, and 9 bases lay between the germline ends. Per the germline V gene, CDR1 is LNHDA and CDR2 is SQIVND (reference sequence). The CDR3 sequence is 13 residues long. Written as DNA, the CDR3 is TGTGCCAGTAAAAGTTCCATGAACACTGAAGCTTTCTTT. It yields the protein CASKSSMNTEAFF.

This clonotype was seen at least ten times. The chain combines TRBV7-9 with TRBJ1-5; 7 nucleotides line up with TRBD1. V was clipped by 2 bases and J by 9 bases; unmatched bases: 19. Germline values: CDR1 SEHNR, CDR2 FQNEAQ (reference sequence). The CDR3 has 18 amino acids. This chain's CDR3 is CASSLIMDVWDSPMPQHF. In nucleotides, the CDR3 is TGTGCCAGCAGCTTAATAATGGACGTGTGGGACAGCCCTATGCCCCAGCATTTT.

This clonotype appeared a few times. Compared with germline, one end of the junction differs, possibly owing to a read error. The V and J genes are TRBV7-7 and TRBJ2-7; possibly TRBD1 for D (5 bases). CDR1 is SSHAT, CDR2 FNYEAQ, per germline (reference sequence). This CDR3 is 19 amino acids long. The CDR3 here is CASSSRETVRVNNSYEQYF. As DNA, the CDR3 is TGTGCTAGCAGCTCCCGAGAGACAGTTAGGGTGAATAACTCCTACGAGCAGTACTTC.

This clonotype was seen more than once but under ten times. The rearrangement uses TRBV12-3 or TRBV12-4 and TRBJ2-5; D might be TRBD2 (6 bases). Trimming stripped 11 bases from V and 5 bases from J, with 18 bases between. This CDR3 region has 13 residues. The CDR3 spells CAAMAGPGETQYF. The CDR3 DNA reads as TGTGCCGCCATGGCGGGGCCGGGGGAGACCCAGTACTTC.

This clonotype appeared many times. This chain links TRBV27 with TRBJ1-1; maybe TRBD1 (5 bases). The germline gives CDR1 MNHEY, CDR2 SMNVEV (reference sequence). The V end lost 2 bases, the J end lost 1 base, and 8 bases lay between the germline ends. The CDR3 is made up of 14 amino acids. The DNA for the CDR3 is TGTGCCAGCAGTTTACAGGGTCGGAACACTGAAGCTTTCTTT. This encodes CASSLQGRNTEAFF.

This chain connects TRBV27 to TRBJ2-3; TRBD1 is a possible D gene (6 bases). CDR1 is MNHEY and CDR2 is SMNVEV in the germline V gene (reference sequence). CDR3 size: 15 residues. V was trimmed by 5 bases and J by 1 base, leaving 13 bases between them. This CDR3 reads CASSPYRARTDTQYF. Written as DNA, the CDR3 is TGTGCCAGCAGTCCGTACAGGGCCCGCACAGATACGCAGTATTTT.

This clonotype showed up just a few times. The rearrangement joins TRBV20-1 to TRBJ2-2, with D hard to call. V gave up 2 bases and J gave up 3 bases, with 7 bases separating them. The CDR3 is 13 amino acids. Germline V gives CDR1 DFQATT, CDR2 SNEGSKA (reference sequence). CDR3 loop: CSARSQYTGELFF. CDR3 in DNA: TGCAGTGCTAGATCGCAGTACACCGGGGAGCTGTTTTTT.

The V and J genes are TRBV12-3 or TRBV12-4 and TRBJ1-5; D is possibly TRBD1 (5 bases). The CDR3 totals 15 residues. Trimming pared 3 bases from V and 0 bases from J, leaving 9 bases between. The CDR3 region has the DNA TGTGCCAGCAGTTTGACAGAAGATAGCAATCAGCCCCAGCATTTT. Translation: CASSLTEDSNQPQHF.

This sequence joins TRBV19 and TRBJ1-1; D unclear. The germline CDR1 and CDR2 sequences are LNHDA and SQIVND (reference sequence). With 3 bases removed from V and 1 base from J, the gap between germline ends came to 6 bases. The CDR3 loop spans 13 amino acids. CDR3 sequence (DNA): TGTGCCAGTAGTATGGGGTGGAACACTGAAGCTTTCTTT. Residues: CASSMGWNTEAFF.

This clonotype was detected a few times. The chain couples TRBV5-1 to TRBJ1-1; tentatively, D is TRBD1 (6 bases). The ends were cut back, 0 bases at V and 7 bases at J, with 13 bases in the middle. This CDR3 has 14 amino acids. The germline V gene encodes CDR1 SGHRS and CDR2 YFSETQ. The DNA of the CDR3 is TGCGCCAGCAGCTTGGATAGGACAGTCCTTGAAGCTTTCTTT. This gives the protein CASSLDRTVLEAFF.

The rearrangement links TRBV19 to TRBJ2-1; TRBD2 matches 7 bases. The CDR3 is 13 residues long. V shed 5 bases and J 5 bases; nucleotides not matched to a gene: 3. Germline assignment: CDR1 LNHDA and CDR2 SQIVND (reference sequence). In DNA, the CDR3 is TGTGCCAGTAGTTGGGACTACAACAATGAGCAGTTCTTC. This codes for CASSWDYNNEQFF.

The chain combines TRBV7-9 with TRBJ2-1, with unresolved D. The V gene lost 7 bases and the J gene lost 7 bases, with 8 bases spanning the gap. Germline CDR1 is SEHNR and CDR2 is FQNEAQ (reference sequence). The length of the CDR3 is 11 residues. CDR3 sequence: CASKEYNEQFF. CDR3 in DNA: TGTGCCAGCAAGGAATATAATGAGCAGTTCTTC.

This clonotype was seen many times. The rearrangement links TRBV7-9 to TRBJ2-5, with D unresolved. The length of the CDR3 is 14 residues. The germline CDR1 and CDR2 sequences are SEHNR and FQNEAQ (reference sequence). Trimming left V 1 base short and J 5 bases short, with 11 bases between. As DNA, the CDR3 is TGTGCCAGCAGCTTAGAAGGTCTAGAGGAGACCCAGTACTTC. Translating it yields CASSLEGLEETQYF.

The rearrangement links TRBV29-1 to TRBJ1-2, with D possibly matching TRBD1 (5 bases). CDR1 is SQVTM, CDR2 ANQGSEA, per germline. V was shortened by 1 base and J by 4 bases, with 10 bases between the two germline ends. The CDR3 loop spans 13 amino acids. The CDR3 coding sequence is TGCAGCGTTGAAGTCCGGGACGGCTATGGCTACACCTTC. Its protein product is CSVEVRDGYGYTF.

This clonotype was observed a few times. The chain joins TRBV7-8 to TRBJ1-5, with D possibly being TRBD1 (5 bases). V was trimmed by 0 bases and J by 1 base, leaving 13 bases between them. The CDR3 length is 17 residues. CDR1 and CDR2 (germline): SGHVS, FQNEAQ. CDR3 residues: CASSLAPWAGSNQPQHF. CDR3 DNA: TGTGCCAGCAGCTTAGCCCCCTGGGCAGGGAGCAATCAGCCCCAGCATTTT.

The gene calls are TRBV28 and TRBJ2-3, with D uncertain. The V and J ends lost 5 bases and 5 bases respectively, with 11 bases between them. From germline, CDR1 is MDHEN and CDR2 SYDVKM. This CDR3 has 13 residues. CDR3 nucleotides: TGTGCCAGCAGTCCTACCCTAGGAGATACGCAGTATTTT. Protein sequence: CASSPTLGDTQYF.

This clonotype was seen a few times. V gene TRBV12-3 or TRBV12-4 combines with J gene TRBJ2-5; 9 nucleotides align to TRBD2. The CDR3 has 15 amino acids. Trimming took 4 bases from V and 7 from J; bases not matched to a gene: 10. The CDR3 sequence is CASSSSGGRLSTQYF. The CDR3 nucleotides are TGTGCCAGCAGTTCGAGCGGGGGGCGGTTGTCGACCCAGTACTTC.

This clonotype was found a few times. V gene TRBV25-1 combines with J gene TRBJ2-2, with D perhaps matching TRBD1 (6 bases). CDR1 and CDR2 (germline): MGHDK, SYGVNS. This CDR3 has 15 residues. Between the trimmed V and J ends, which lost 5 bases and 4 bases, there was a span of 14 bases. The CDR3 loop is CASSTNRASTGELFF. The CDR3 DNA reads as TGTGCCAGCAGTACAAACAGGGCGAGCACCGGGGAGCTGTTTTTT.

The table lists this clonotype with a few counts. V and J are TRBV10-3 and TRBJ1-2, with D uncertain. V was cut by 8 bases and J by 2 bases, with 9 bases left in between. Looked up from germline, CDR1 is ENHRY and CDR2 is SYGVKD. This CDR3 has 12 residues. CDR3 loop: CAIPGGNYGYTF. The CDR3, as DNA: TGTGCCATCCCTGGAGGGAACTATGGCTACACCTTC.

This clonotype turned up a few times. The chain employs TRBV7-6 and TRBJ1-1; no definite D call. CDR1 and CDR2 from the germline V gene are SGHVS and FNYEAQ. Trimming took 1 base from V and 5 from J, leaving 8 bases between them. The CDR3 consists of 13 residues. The CDR3 loop reads CASSLGIVTEAFF. In DNA, the CDR3 is TGTGCCAGCAGCTTAGGAATTGTTACTGAAGCTTTCTTT.

The chain recombines TRBV7-2 with TRBJ2-2, with TRBD2 as a possible D gene (5 bases). With 1 base removed from V and 7 bases from J, the gap between germline ends came to 10 bases. Per germline, CDR1 SGHTA and CDR2 FQGNSA. The CDR3 spans 14 residues. The CDR3 DNA sequence: TGTGCCAGCAGCTTAGGGCCCGGGAACGGGGAGCTGTTTTTT. This codes for CASSLGPGNGELFF. Using reference TRBV7-2 and TRBJ2-2 for the parts outside the CDR3, the full variable domain is GAGVSQSPSNKVTEKGKDVELRCDPISGHTALYWYRQSLGQGLEFLIYFQGNSAPDKSGLPSDRFSAERTGGSVSTLTIQRTQQEDSAVYLCASSLGPGNGELFFGEGSRLTVL.

In regard to this clonotype: A read error may account for a junction end that differs from germline. The CDR3 DNA follows: TGTGCCAACAGTTCAACAGGTACCTACAATGAGCAGTTCTTC. The encoded protein is CANSSTGTYNEQFF. This chain uses TRBV12-3 or TRBV12-4 with TRBJ2-1; D is perhaps TRBD1 (5 bases). This CDR3 is 14 amino acids long.

The chain carries TRBV6-2 or TRBV6-3 and TRBJ2-6; no firm D call. The CDR3 spans 13 residues. Per germline, CDR1 MNHEY and CDR2 SVGEGT. V lost 6 bases and J 4 bases, leaving 7 bases between the germline ends. Here the CDR3 DNA reads TGTGCCAGCAGACAGCTCGGGGCCAACGTCCTGACTTTC. Translation gives CASRQLGANVLTF.

This clonotype was recorded a few times. The chain is built from TRBV7-9 and TRBJ1-1; D might be TRBD1 (6 bases). The V gene's germline CDR1 is SEHNR and CDR2 FQNEAQ (reference sequence). The germline V and J ends were trimmed by 5 bases and 4 bases, with 17 bases remaining between them. The CDR3 is 15 amino acids. The CDR3 here is CASSPLGGWGTEAFF. CDR3 coding DNA: TGTGCCAGCAGCCCCTTGGGGGGCTGGGGCACTGAAGCTTTCTTT.